A selection of T cell receptor beta chains follows, all from one sample in a study of shared clonotypes between healthy human individuals. This table comes from immunoSEQ multiplex PCR, and its TCRdb copy is limited to in-frame clones, with some not included. The sample consists of about 2 million clones, approximately 94% of them appearing once. Sequencing used naive CD8+ T cells sorted from blood. These receptors came from a man between 18 and 35 years old in good health. Both conserved end residues are part of each CDR3. The D gene is left open where the match is weak. A row's size may be missing; if present it is once, few, many or a size class.

-,-,TRBJ2-2,TRBV11-2,TGTGCCAGCAGCTTACACGGCCCCCCCGGGGAGCTGTTTTTT,CASSLHGPPGELFF
-,once,TRBJ1-2,TRBV27,TGTGCCAGCAGCCGTACGGGGGACTATGGCTACACCTTC,CASSRTGDYGYTF
-,few,TRBJ1-1,TRBV4-1,TGCGCCAGCAGCCAGGGCGTGTGGACTGAAGCTTTCTTT,CASSQGVWTEAFF
TRBD1,once,TRBJ1-5,TRBV5-1,TGCGCCAGCAGCCCGACAGGGGAGGCTAGCAATCAGCCCCAGCATTTT,CASSPTGEASNQPQHF
TRBD2,-,TRBJ2-5,TRBV10-1,TGCGCCAGCAGTGAGGGAAAGCGGGGGGCCGGGGAGACCCAGTACTTC,CASSEGKRGAGETQYF
-,-,TRBJ2-5,TRBV6-1,TGTGCCAGCCGTTATCTGCAGACCCAGTACTTC,CASRYLQTQYF
-,-,TRBJ2-1,TRBV10-3,TGTGCCATCAGTGAGCCCGGGACACAACACAATGAGCAGTTCTTC,CAISEPGTQHNEQFF
-,-,TRBJ1-3,TRBV11-2,TGTGCCAGCAGCGGGACTACTTCAGACACCATATATTTT,CASSGTTSDTIYF
TRBD1,-,TRBJ1-5,TRBV30,TGTGCCTGGAGTGAGGGACAGGGAAGGCAGCCCCAGCATTTT,CAWSEGQGRQPQHF
-,-,TRBJ2-7,TRBV6-6,TGTGCCAGCAGTCTTAGCGGCGAAAGCTCCTACGAGCAGTACTTC,CASSLSGESSYEQYF
-,-,TRBJ2-7,TRBV29-1,TGCAGCGCAATCAATCCGGGACTTACCTACGAGCAGTACTTC,CSAINPGLTYEQYF
-,-,TRBJ1-1,TRBV11-2,TGTGCCAGCAGCTTTGGGTTATGGACTGAAGCTTTCTTT,CASSFGLWTEAFF
-,-,TRBJ2-7,TRBV4-2,TGTGCCAGCAGCCAAGCGGTCGTCCTCGGAACTGGCTCCTACGAGCAGTACTTC,CASSQAVVLGTGSYEQYF
-,-,TRBJ2-2,TRBV14,TGTGCCAGCAGCCAAATAGGATACAGCGACACCGGGGAGCTGTTTTTT,CASSQIGYSDTGELFF
TRBD2,-,TRBJ2-1,TRBV19,TGTGCCAGTAGTGGGACTAGCGGCTACAATGAGCAGTTCTTC,CASSGTSGYNEQFF
TRBD2,once,TRBJ2-4,TRBV28,TGTGCCAGCAATGGCGGGGGGTTTCCGACCAAAAACATTCAGTACTTC,CASNGGGFPTKNIQYF
TRBD1,-,TRBJ2-5,TRBV7-8,TGTGCCAGCAGCTATGGGACAGAACAAGAGACCCAGTACTTC,CASSYGTEQETQYF
-,-,TRBJ1-6,TRBV6-1,TGTGCCAGCAGTGATCTACAGGTAGTAAATTCACCCCTCCACTTT,CASSDLQVVNSPLHF
-,-,TRBJ1-1,TRBV21-1,TGTGCCAGCAGCCAAAGCATAGCCACAATTCGCACTGAAGCTTTCTTT,CASSQSIATIRTEAFF
-,-,TRBJ1-3,TRBV27,TGTGCCAGCAGTTTAGGGGTGAGCTCTGGAAACACCATATATTTT,CASSLGVSSGNTIYF
TRBD2,-,TRBJ2-1,TRBV5-6,TGTGCCAGCAGCCTCGGACTAGCTGTTGATGAGCAGTTCTTC,CASSLGLAVDEQFF